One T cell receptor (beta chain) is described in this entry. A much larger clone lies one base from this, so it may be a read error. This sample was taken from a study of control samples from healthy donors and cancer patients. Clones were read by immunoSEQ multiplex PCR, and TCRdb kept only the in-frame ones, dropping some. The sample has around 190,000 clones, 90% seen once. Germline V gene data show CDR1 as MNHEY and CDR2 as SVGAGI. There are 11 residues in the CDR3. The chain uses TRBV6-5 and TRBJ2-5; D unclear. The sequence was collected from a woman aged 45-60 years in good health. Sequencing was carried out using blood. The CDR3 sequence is CASSLQKTQYF. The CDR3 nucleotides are TGTGCCAGCAGCCTCCAAAAGACCCAGTACTTC.